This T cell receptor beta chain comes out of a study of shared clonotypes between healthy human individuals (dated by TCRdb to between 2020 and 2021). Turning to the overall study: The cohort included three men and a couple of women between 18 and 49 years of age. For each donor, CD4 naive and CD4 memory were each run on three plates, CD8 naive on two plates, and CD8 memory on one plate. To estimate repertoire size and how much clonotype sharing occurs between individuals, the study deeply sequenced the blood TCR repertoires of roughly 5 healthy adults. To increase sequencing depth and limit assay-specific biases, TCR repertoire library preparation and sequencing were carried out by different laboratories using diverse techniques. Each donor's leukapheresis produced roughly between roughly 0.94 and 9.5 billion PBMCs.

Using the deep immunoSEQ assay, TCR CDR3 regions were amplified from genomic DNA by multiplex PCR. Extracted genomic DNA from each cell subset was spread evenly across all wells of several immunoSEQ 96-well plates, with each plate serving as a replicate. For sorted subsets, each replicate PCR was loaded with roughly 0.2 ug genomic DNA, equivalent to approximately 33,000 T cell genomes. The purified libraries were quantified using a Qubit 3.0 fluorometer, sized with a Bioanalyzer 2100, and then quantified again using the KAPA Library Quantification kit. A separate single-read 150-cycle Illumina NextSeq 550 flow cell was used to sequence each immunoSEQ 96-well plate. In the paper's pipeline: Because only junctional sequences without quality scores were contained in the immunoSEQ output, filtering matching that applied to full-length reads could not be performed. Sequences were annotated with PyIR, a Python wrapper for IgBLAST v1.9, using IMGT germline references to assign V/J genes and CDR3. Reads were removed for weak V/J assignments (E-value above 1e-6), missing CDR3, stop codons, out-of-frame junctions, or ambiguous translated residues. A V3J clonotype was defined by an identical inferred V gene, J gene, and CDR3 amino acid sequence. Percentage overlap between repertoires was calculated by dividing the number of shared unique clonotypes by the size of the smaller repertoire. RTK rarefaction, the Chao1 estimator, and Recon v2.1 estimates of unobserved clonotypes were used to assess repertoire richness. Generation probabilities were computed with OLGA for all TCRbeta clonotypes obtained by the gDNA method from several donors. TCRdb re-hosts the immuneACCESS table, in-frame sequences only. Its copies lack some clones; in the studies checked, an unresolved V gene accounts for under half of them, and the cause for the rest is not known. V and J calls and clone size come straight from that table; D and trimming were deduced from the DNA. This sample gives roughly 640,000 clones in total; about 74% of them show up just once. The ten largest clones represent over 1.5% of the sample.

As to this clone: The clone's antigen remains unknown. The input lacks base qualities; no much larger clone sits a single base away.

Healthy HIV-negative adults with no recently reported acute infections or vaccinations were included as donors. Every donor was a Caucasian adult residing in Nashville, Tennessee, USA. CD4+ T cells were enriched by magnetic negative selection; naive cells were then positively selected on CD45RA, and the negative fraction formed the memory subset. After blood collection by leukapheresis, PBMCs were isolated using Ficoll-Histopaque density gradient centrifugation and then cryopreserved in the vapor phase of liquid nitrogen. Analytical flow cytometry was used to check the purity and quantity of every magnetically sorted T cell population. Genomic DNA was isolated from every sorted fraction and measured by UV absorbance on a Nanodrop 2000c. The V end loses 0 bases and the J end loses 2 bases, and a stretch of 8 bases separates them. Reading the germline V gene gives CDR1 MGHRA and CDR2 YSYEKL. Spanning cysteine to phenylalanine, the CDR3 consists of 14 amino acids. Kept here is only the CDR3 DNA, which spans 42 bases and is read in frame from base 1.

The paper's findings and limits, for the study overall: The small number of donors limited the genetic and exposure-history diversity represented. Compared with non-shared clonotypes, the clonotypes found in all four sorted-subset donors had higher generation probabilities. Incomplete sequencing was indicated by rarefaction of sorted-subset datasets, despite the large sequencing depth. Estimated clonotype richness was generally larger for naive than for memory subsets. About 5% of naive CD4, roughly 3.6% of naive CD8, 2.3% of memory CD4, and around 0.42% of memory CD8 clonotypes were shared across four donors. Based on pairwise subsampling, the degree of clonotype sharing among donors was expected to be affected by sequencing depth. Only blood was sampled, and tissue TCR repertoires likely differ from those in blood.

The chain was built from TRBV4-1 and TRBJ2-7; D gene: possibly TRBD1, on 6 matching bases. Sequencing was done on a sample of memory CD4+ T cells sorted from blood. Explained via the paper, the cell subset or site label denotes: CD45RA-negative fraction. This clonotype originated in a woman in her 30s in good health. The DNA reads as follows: TGCGCCAGCAGCCAAGACAGGGGTCCCTACGAGCAGTACTTC. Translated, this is CASSQDRGPYEQYF.